Shown below are 18 T cell receptor beta chains from a single sample sequenced in a study of CD8+CD57+ T cells in acquired aplastic anemia. Genomic DNA, the template, was used for profiling of the TCR beta VDJ and CDR3. One entry per CDR3 protein results from TCRdb running MiXCR on the reads. The sample has some 150,000 distinct CDR3 sequences; 35% to 50% are singletons. Specimen: sorted CD4+, CD8+, or CD8+CD57+ T cells (not recorded which) from PBMCs. The source is a human donor in good health, serving as a control.

The chain is built from TRBV20-1 and TRBJ1-4, with D perhaps TRBD1 (5 bases). The V gene lost 6 bases and the J gene lost 4 bases, with 15 bases spanning the gap. This CDR3 comprises 14 residues. Germline values: CDR1 DFQATT, CDR2 SNEGSKA (reference sequence). For the CDR3, the DNA is TGCAGTGCGAGCGGGGCCGGTAATAATGAAAAACTGTTTTTT. Encoded protein: CSASGAGNNEKLFF.

This clonotype was seen a few times. The chain combines TRBV19 with TRBJ1-2; D is unresolved. Germline V gives CDR1 LNHDA, CDR2 SQIVND (reference sequence). V was cut by 4 bases and J by 2 bases, with 20 bases left in between. The CDR3 covers 17 residues. CDR3 nucleotides: TGTGCCAGTAGTACGAAGAGGACGGTCTGGGAAAACTATGGCTACACCTTC. Translation gives CASSTKRTVWENYGYTF. Full variable domain (outside the CDR3, taken from reference TRBV19 and TRBJ1-2): DGGITQSPKYLFRKEGQNVTLSCEQNLNHDAMYWYRQDPGQGLRLIYYSQIVNDFQKGDIAEGYSVSREKKESFPLTVTSAQKNPTAFYLCASSTKRTVWENYGYTFGSGTRLTVV.

This clonotype was seen repeatedly, ten times or more. The chain carries TRBV20-1 and TRBJ2-3, with 12 bases identical to TRBD2. CDR1 DFQATT and CDR2 SNEGSKA come from the germline V gene (reference sequence). The CDR3 covers 17 residues. Unmatched junction bases numbered 8, after V lost 1 base and J lost 3 bases. CDR3 nucleotides: TGCAGTGCTAGAGCCGGACTAGCGGGAAGGGTTACAGATACGCAGTATTTT. Translating gives CSARAGLAGRVTDTQYF.

The V and J genes are TRBV20-1 and TRBJ1-5; D ambiguous. Germline CDR1 reads DFQATT; CDR2 reads SNEGSKA (reference sequence). This CDR3 region has 13 residues. The V end was cut by 5 bases, the J end by 0 bases, with 8 bases between. CDR3 region: CSAGRNSNQPQHF. For the CDR3, the DNA is TGCAGTGCTGGGAGAAATAGCAATCAGCCCCAGCATTTT.

Details on this clonotype: Since a much larger clone is just one base distant, this may be a read error. This sequence joins TRBV6-1 and TRBJ1-2, with no clear D. The ends were cut back, 5 bases at V and 8 bases at J, with 12 bases in the middle. Germline lookup yields CDR1 MNHNS and CDR2 SASEGT. The CDR3 covers 12 residues. The CDR3 DNA reads as TGTGCCAGCAGTCAGGTGGAACTCGGCTACACCTTC. Amino acids: CASSQVELGYTF.

The sample holds a few counts of this clonotype. V is TRBV30 and J is TRBJ1-3; 8 positions match TRBD1. V gave up 1 base and J gave up 1 base; unmatched junction bases: 3. Germline V lookup: CDR1 GTSNPN, CDR2 SVGIG (reference sequence). The CDR3 spans 15 residues. The CDR3 sequence: CAWSAGTGSGNTIYF. DNA for the CDR3: TGTGCCTGGAGTGCCGGGACAGGATCTGGAAACACCATATATTTT. The full variable domain, its missing parts supplied by reference TRBV30 and TRBJ1-3, is SQTIHQWPATLVQPVGSPLSLECTVEGTSNPNLYWYRQAAGRGLQLLFYSVGIGQISSEVPQNLSASRPQDRQFILSSKKLLLSDSGFYLCAWSAGTGSGNTIYFGEGSWLTVV.

In this sample, this clonotype turned up many times. The chain uses TRBV25-1 and TRBJ1-5, with unresolved D. This CDR3 is built from 15 residues. The V and J ends lost 4 bases and 4 bases respectively, with 14 bases between them. Germline assignment: CDR1 MGHDK and CDR2 SYGVNS. In nucleotides, the CDR3 is TGTGCCAGCAGTGTATACGGGCGGTATAATCAGCCCCAGCATTTT. Its protein is CASSVYGRYNQPQHF. Drawing the rest from reference TRBV25-1 and TRBJ1-5, the complete variable domain is EADIYQTPRYLVIGTGKKITLECSQTMGHDKMYWYQQDPGMELHLIHYSYGVNSTEKGDLSSESTVSRIRTEHFPLTLESARPSHTSQYLCASSVYGRYNQPQHFGDGTRLSIL.

A note on this clonotype: Its ends do not fully match the called genes, so a read error is possible. The CDR3 nucleotides read TGTGCCGCCAGTGGTCTGACGGTGTCTGAAGCTTTCTTT. Protein product: CAASGLTVSEAFF. The chain carries TRBV24-1 and TRBJ1-1; D ambiguous. The CDR3 runs 13 residues. CDR1 and CDR2 from the germline V gene are KGHDR and SFDVKD.

This chain connects TRBV10-3 to TRBJ1-2; D is undetermined. Germline CDR1 and CDR2: ENHRY and SYGVKD. Trimming took 8 bases from V and 8 from J, leaving 18 bases between them. The CDR3 loop spans 13 amino acids. In nucleotides, the CDR3 is TGTGCCATCGCGAGTTTTTCAGAGCACGGCTACACCTTC. It encodes CAIASFSEHGYTF.

This clonotype showed up many times. CDR3 amino acids: CASKAGGGTDTQYF. Here the CDR3 DNA reads TGTGCCAGCAAGGCGGGGGGGGGCACAGATACGCAGTATTTT. This chain links TRBV2 with TRBJ2-3; 9 bases line up with TRBD2. The ends lost 7 bases at V and 1 base at J; junction bases unmatched: 3. Per germline, CDR1 SNHLY and CDR2 FYNNEI. The CDR3 sequence is 14 residues long.

The table lists this clonotype with many counts. The CDR3 DNA reads as TGTGCCATCAGTGAGTCAGTGAGGGGGGGCTCAACAGATACGCAGTATTTT. Its translation: CAISESVRGGSTDTQYF. V gene TRBV10-3 combines with J gene TRBJ2-3, with D perhaps TRBD2 (7 bases). Germline values: CDR1 ENHRY, CDR2 SYGVKD. V shed 0 bases and J shed 3 bases, with 16 bases lying between them. The CDR3 is 17 residues long.

About this clonotype itself: A much larger clone lies one base from this, so it may be a read error. The J gene is TRBJ1-6, the V gene TRBV7-3, with 8 bases fitting TRBD1. The CDR3 sequence is 19 residues long. Germline V gene lookup returns CDR1 SGHTA and CDR2 FQGTGA. CDR3 sequence reads: CTSSLRGDRSYSYNSPLHF. CDR3 bases: TGTACCAGCAGCTTAAGGGGGGACAGGTCTTACTCCTATAATTCACCCCTCCACTTT.

In this sample, this clonotype turned up many times. This rearrangement joins TRBV18 to TRBJ2-1; 7 bases align to TRBD1. Germline V lookup: CDR1 KGHSH, CDR2 LQKENI. V was pared by 3 bases and J by 4 bases, with 0 bases of the junction left unmatched. The CDR3 loop spans 13 amino acids. The CDR3 is CASSPGQYNEQFF. CDR3 sequence (DNA): TGTGCCAGCTCACCGGGACAGTACAATGAGCAGTTCTTC.

This clonotype appeared many times. The V call is TRBV18, the J call TRBJ2-5, with 8 bases aligning to TRBD1. Trimming removed 3 bases from V and 5 bases from J; junction bases left unmatched: 5. The length of the CDR3 is 14 residues. From germline, CDR1 is KGHSH and CDR2 LQKENI. The CDR3 sequence is CASSPTGVEETQYF. Written as DNA, the CDR3 is TGTGCCAGCTCACCGACAGGGGTGGAGGAGACCCAGTACTTC.

V usage is TRBV10-3 and J usage is TRBJ2-1; 12 bases are shared with TRBD2. V lost 4 bases and J lost 7; bases outside the gene matches: 5. CDR1 is ENHRY, CDR2 SYGVKD, per germline. The CDR3 runs to 15 residues. The CDR3 here is CAISASGRVRNEQFF. The CDR3 DNA reads TGTGCCATCAGTGCTAGCGGGAGGGTACGAAATGAGCAGTTCTTC.

This chain uses TRBV24-1 with TRBJ2-2; D uncertain. Trimming removed 5 bases at V and 6 bases at J, with 15 bases between. The CDR3 is made up of 15 amino acids. Germline loops: CDR1 KGHDR, CDR2 SFDVKD. For the CDR3, the DNA is TGTGCCACCAGTGTCAGAGGACGAGGCGCCGGGGAGCTGTTTTTT. Encoded protein: CATSVRGRGAGELFF.

Ten or more counts support this clonotype. The rearrangement links TRBV5-1 to TRBJ2-5; 10 nucleotides align to TRBD1. With V trimmed by 0 bases and J by 5 bases, 10 bases remained unmatched. The germline CDR1 and CDR2 sequences are SGHRS and YFSETQ. There are 17 residues in the CDR3. CDR3 in amino acids: CASSLAGGTGVRETQYF. The CDR3 coding sequence is TGCGCCAGCAGCTTGGCCGGCGGGACAGGGGTAAGGGAGACCCAGTACTTC.

The V call is TRBV6-2 or TRBV6-3, the J call TRBJ2-3; possibly TRBD1 for D (6 bases). Trimming removed 0 bases at V and 0 bases at J, with 13 bases between. Germline CDR1 reads MNHEY; CDR2 reads SVGEGT. This CDR3 has 17 amino acids. In DNA form, the CDR3 reads TGTGCCAGCAGTTACTCGAGTGGGGGCCCGAGCACAGATACGCAGTATTTT. This translates into CASSYSSGGPSTDTQYF.